These 25 T cell receptor beta chains originate from one sample sequenced in a study of T cells in localized non-small cell lung cancer. Generated by immunoSEQ multiplex PCR, the TCRdb table keeps only in-frame clones and is missing some. The data hold 2,000 to 2,500 clones, with 25% to 35% observed a single time. The sample here was normal lung tissue next to the tumor, taken before any cancer treatment. These receptors originate from a woman between 40 and 69 years old with stage II squamous cell lung carcinoma.

The genes are TRBV11-3 and TRBJ2-1, with 10 bases identical to TRBD1. In germline, CDR1 is SGHNT, CDR2 YENEEA. The V gene end was trimmed by 5 bases and the J gene end by 12 bases; junction bases not matched to a gene: 13. The length of the CDR3 is 15 residues. CDR3 bases: TGTGCCAGCAGCACAGATGGGACAGGGGAGGTCCGGCAGTTCTTC. Protein: CASSTDGTGEVRQFF.

This clone appeared a few times. The chain has TRBV10-3 and TRBJ1-5, with D perhaps matching TRBD1 (5 bases). Per germline, CDR1 ENHRY and CDR2 SYGVKD. V was clipped by 10 bases and J by 7 bases, with 23 bases between them. The CDR3 is made up of 15 amino acids. CDR3 loop: CATIPTGRGGQPQHF. The CDR3 region has the DNA TGTGCCACCATCCCGACGGGGAGGGGCGGACAGCCCCAGCATTTT.

This clone has a handful of counts. V and J are TRBV25-1 and TRBJ2-5; a weak D match, TRBD2 (6 bases). The germline gives CDR1 MGHDK, CDR2 SYGVNS. This CDR3 region has 17 residues. V dropped 2 bases and J dropped 3 bases, with 19 bases sitting between them. CDR3 protein: CASSERGGKGAEETQYF. The CDR3 DNA follows: TGTGCCAGCAGTGAAAGGGGAGGAAAAGGGGCGGAAGAGACCCAGTACTTC. Full variable domain (remainder filled in from reference TRBV25-1 and TRBJ2-5): EADIYQTPRYLVIGTGKKITLECSQTMGHDKMYWYQQDPGMELHLIHYSYGVNSTEKGDLSSESTVSRIRTEHFPLTLESARPSHTSQYLCASSERGGKGAEETQYFGPGTRLLVL.

This clone came up a few times. The chain uses TRBV9 and TRBJ2-2; 7 bases map to TRBD1. Germline loops: CDR1 SGDLS, CDR2 YYNGEE. The CDR3 contains 15 residues. V dropped 5 bases and J dropped 3; count of bases not matched to a gene: 7. The CDR3 reads CASSGRGKDTGELFF. DNA of the CDR3: TGTGCCAGCAGTGGCAGGGGGAAGGACACCGGGGAGCTGTTTTTT.

This clone was counted a few times. The rearrangement joins TRBV6-8 to TRBJ1-2; 7 bases are a match to TRBD1. The V and J ends lost 7 bases and 8 bases, in that order; junction bases with no gene match: 19. The CDR3 sequence is 16 residues long. The germline gives CDR1 MNHGY, CDR2 SAAAGT. The CDR3 nucleotides read TGTGCCAGCATCGAACACGACAGGGCCCGGGATCAGGGCTACACCTTC. It translates to CASIEHDRARDQGYTF.

This clone was observed a few times. The chain carries TRBV14 and TRBJ1-2; D is possibly TRBD1 (6 bases). The germline gives CDR1 SGHDN, CDR2 FVKESK. V was pared by 3 bases and J by 5 bases, with 10 bases between. CDR3 length: 13 amino acids. The CDR3: CASSHTRGYGYTF. Here the CDR3 DNA reads TGTGCCAGCAGCCATACCAGGGGTTATGGCTACACCTTC.

This clone was recorded a few times. This chain uses TRBV6-8 with TRBJ2-1; 10 positions match TRBD2. Germline V gene lookup returns CDR1 MNHGY and CDR2 SAAAGT. The J segment lost 4 bases and the V segment lost 7 bases, leaving 7 bases of the junction unmatched. There are 15 residues in the CDR3. CDR3 region: CASKAGGPGYNEQFF. As DNA, the CDR3 is TGTGCCAGCAAAGCGGGGGGGCCTGGATACAATGAGCAGTTCTTC.

This clone was observed a handful of times. The V call is TRBV6-8, the J call TRBJ1-3, with 10 bases aligning to TRBD1. CDR3 size: 13 residues. The V and J ends lost 5 bases and 6 bases, in that order; junction bases with no gene match: 1. CDR1 and CDR2 (germline): MNHGY, SAAAGT. CDR3 bases: TGTGCCAGCAGTGGGACAGGGGTAAACACCATATATTTT. The encoded protein is CASSGTGVNTIYF.

V is TRBV30 and J is TRBJ1-1; 8 bases align to TRBD1. Germline-derived CDR1 and CDR2 are GTSNPN and SVGIG (reference sequence). This CDR3 has 14 residues. V gave up 3 bases and J gave up 4 bases; unmatched junction bases: 7. The DNA for the CDR3 is TGTGCCTGGAGGGGGGACAGGTTTGGCACTGAAGCTTTCTTT. Encoded protein: CAWRGDRFGTEAFF.

This clone was picked up a small number of times. This chain uses TRBV11-3 with TRBJ1-6; no definite D call. The length of the CDR3 is 14 residues. The V gene's germline CDR1 is SGHNT and CDR2 YENEEA. V gave up 6 bases and J gave up 7 bases, with 13 bases separating them. CDR3 bases: TGTGCCAGCAGAGTTGAGAAATCGAATTCACCCCTCCACTTT. It yields the protein CASRVEKSNSPLHF.

This clone has only a few counts. The gene calls are TRBV28 and TRBJ1-5; TRBD1 might be the D (6 bases). This CDR3 is built from 14 residues. The V gene lost 6 bases and the J gene lost 5 bases, with 14 bases spanning the gap. Germline CDR1 and CDR2: MDHEN and SYDVKM. The CDR3 here is CASSIPRGYQPQHF. The CDR3 DNA sequence: TGTGCCAGCAGCATTCCCAGGGGCTATCAGCCCCAGCATTTT.

This sequence joins TRBV6-8 and TRBJ2-7; a possible D gene is TRBD2 (6 bases). Between the trimmed V and J ends, which lost 2 bases and 0 bases, there was a span of 8 bases. The germline CDR1 and CDR2 sequences are MNHGY and SAAAGT. The CDR3 has 14 amino acids. The CDR3 reads CASSYRDSSYEQYF. The CDR3 DNA sequence: TGTGCCAGCAGTTACAGGGACTCCTCCTACGAGCAGTACTTC.

The V call is TRBV6-8, the J call TRBJ2-1; 7 bases map to TRBD2. Germline V gives CDR1 MNHGY, CDR2 SAAAGT. This CDR3 contains 15 residues. After removal of 2 bases from V and 3 bases from J, the junction contained 4 bases not matched to a gene. DNA of the CDR3: TGTGCCAGCAGTTACGGGTGGGGGGGCTACAATGAGCAGTTCTTC. Amino acids: CASSYGWGGYNEQFF.

The V gene is TRBV19, the J gene TRBJ1-5, with D unclear. The length of the CDR3 is 13 residues. Germline V gives CDR1 LNHDA, CDR2 SQIVND (reference sequence). The germline V and J ends were trimmed by 4 bases and 6 bases, with 10 bases remaining between them. The CDR3, as DNA: TGTGCCAGTAGTAGGGAGAATTTTCAGCCCCAGCATTTT. Its translation: CASSRENFQPQHF.

The genes are TRBV11-3 and TRBJ2-7, with unresolved D. The CDR3 has 15 amino acids. Germline V gene data show CDR1 as SGHNT and CDR2 as YENEEA. With 2 bases removed from V and 2 bases from J, the gap between germline ends came to 13 bases. Here the CDR3 reads CASSLKAGLTYEQYF. As DNA, the CDR3 is TGTGCCAGCAGCTTAAAGGCAGGCCTAACCTACGAGCAGTACTTC.

The chain employs TRBV19 and TRBJ1-5, with TRBD1 as a possible D gene (5 bases). This CDR3 spans 15 amino acids. Trimming took off 5 bases at V and 2 bases at J, with 13 bases between the two ends. Germline loops: CDR1 LNHDA, CDR2 SQIVND (reference sequence). CDR3 sequence reads: CASSPLDKGNQPQHF. The DNA of the CDR3 is TGTGCCAGTAGTCCCTTGGACAAGGGCAATCAGCCCCAGCATTTT.

The chain couples TRBV14 to TRBJ2-3, with D unclear. V shed 2 bases and J shed 6 bases, with 9 bases lying between them. Germline V CDR1 and CDR2: SGHDN, FVKESK. The CDR3 length is 13 residues. This CDR3 reads CASSQTSLDTQYF. CDR3 DNA sequence: TGTGCCAGCAGCCAAACATCACTCGATACGCAGTATTTT.

A few counts support this clone. The chain links TRBV23-1 to TRBJ1-2; 9 nucleotides align to TRBD1. TRBV23-1 is assigned to the ORF class and has an uncertain function. The CDR3 length is 13 residues. Trimming at V came to 7 bases and at J to 4 bases, leaving 4 bases not matched to a gene. CDR3 loop: CASTGQGGYGYTF. CDR3 in DNA: TGCGCCAGCACGGGACAGGGCGGCTATGGCTACACCTTC.

V gene TRBV19 combines with J gene TRBJ2-3, with a tentative D call TRBD1 (6 bases). Trimming took 5 bases from V and 1 from J, leaving 10 bases between them. The germline CDR1 and CDR2 sequences are LNHDA and SQIVND (reference sequence). The CDR3 length is 14 residues. The CDR3 region is CASSRGGGTDTQYF. The CDR3, as DNA: TGTGCCAGTAGTCGAGGGGGAGGCACAGATACGCAGTATTTT. Together with reference TRBV19 and TRBJ2-3, the CDR3 gives the full variable domain: DGGITQSPKYLFRKEGQNVTLSCEQNLNHDAMYWYRQDPGQGLRLIYYSQIVNDFQKGDIAEGYSVSREKKESFPLTVTSAQKNPTAFYLCASSRGGGTDTQYFGPGTRLTVL.

In its sample, this clone was seen a few times. The V gene is TRBV6-7, the J gene TRBJ1-2; tentatively, D is TRBD1 (5 bases). TRBV6-7 is flagged as an ORF with uncertain function. This CDR3 region has 13 residues. Trimming removed 5 bases at V and 8 bases at J, with 15 bases between. The CDR3 loop reads CASSEVQGRGYTF. The CDR3, as DNA: TGTGCCAGCAGTGAAGTCCAGGGACGCGGCTACACCTTC.

This clone appeared a few times. V and J are TRBV6-1 and TRBJ1-5; D ambiguous. The V and J ends lost 0 bases and 8 bases respectively, with 5 bases between them. Germline V gene lookup returns CDR1 MNHNS and CDR2 SASEGT. The CDR3 has 12 residues. CDR3 nucleotide sequence: TGTGCCAGCAGTGAAGCCCCGGAGCCCCAGCATTTT. Amino acids: CASSEAPEPQHF.

V usage is TRBV11-3 and J usage is TRBJ2-1; D is perhaps TRBD1 (6 bases). The CDR3 totals 14 residues. Germline lookup yields CDR1 SGHNT and CDR2 YENEEA. With 8 bases removed from V and 10 bases from J, the gap between germline ends came to 21 bases. The chain's CDR3 is CASGGGGRSLEQFF. CDR3 in DNA: TGTGCCAGCGGCGGTGGGGGCCGCTCTCTAGAGCAGTTCTTC.

This chain links TRBV9 with TRBJ2-1; 8 nucleotides line up with TRBD2. CDR3 length: 16 residues. Trimming at V came to 4 bases and at J to 9 bases, leaving 15 bases not matched to a gene. CDR1 is SGDLS and CDR2 is YYNGEE in the germline V gene. The CDR3 sequence is CASSPGVAGMFGEQFF. CDR3 DNA sequence: TGTGCCAGCAGCCCCGGGGTAGCGGGAATGTTCGGTGAGCAGTTCTTC.

The table lists this clone with a few counts. The chain links TRBV6-8 to TRBJ2-2; 8 bases agree with TRBD1. In germline, CDR1 is MNHGY, CDR2 SAAAGT. This CDR3 is built from 16 residues. The V and J ends lost 6 bases and 2 bases, in that order; junction bases with no gene match: 8. The CDR3 DNA is TGTGCCAGCAGCGCTCGAGACAGGGGCAACACCGGGGAGCTGTTTTTT. Translating it yields CASSARDRGNTGELFF.

The sample holds a few counts of this clone. The chain carries TRBV6-1 and TRBJ1-4; TRBD1 agrees at 7 bases. Germline assignment: CDR1 MNHNS and CDR2 SASEGT. Trimming removed 0 bases from V and 9 bases from J; junction bases left unmatched: 16. The CDR3 sequence is 18 residues long. The CDR3 nucleotides read TGTGCCAGCAGTGAAGCGGACAGGCGTACCGACGTCAGGCAAAAACTGTTTTTT. Protein: CASSEADRRTDVRQKLFF.